The 7 T cell receptor beta chains given below trace back to one sample, sequenced in a study of chemoradiotherapy in HPV16-positive cancers. The assay was immunoSEQ multiplex PCR, and TCRdb's table has in-frame clones only and misses some. Among 7,000 or so clones listed, 85% to 90% were seen once. This sample was obtained from a patient who underwent chemoradiotherapy. The receptors derive from a human donor with HPV-associated anogenital cancer.

The chain recombines TRBV5-6 with TRBJ2-7; 8 bases fit TRBD1. The ends lost 4 bases at V and 0 bases at J; junction bases unmatched: 9. The CDR3 runs 16 residues. CDR1 SGHDT and CDR2 YYEEEE come from the germline V gene. The CDR3 region is CASSPAGQGSSYEQYF. CDR3 nucleotide sequence: TGTGCCAGCAGCCCGGCCGGACAGGGAAGCTCCTACGAGCAGTACTTC. Full variable domain (rest looked up from reference TRBV5-6 and TRBJ2-7): DAGVTQSPTHLIKTRGQQVTLRCSPKSGHDTVSWYQQALGQGPQFIFQYYEEEERQRGNFPDRFSGHQFPNYSSELNVNALLLGDSALYLCASSPAGQGSSYEQYFGPGTRLTVT.

The chain has TRBV6-6 and TRBJ2-1, with D perhaps being TRBD1 or TRBD2 (6 bases each). There are 16 residues in the CDR3. Germline CDR1 reads MNHNY; CDR2 reads SVGAGI (reference sequence). V was cut by 6 bases and J by 9 bases, with 24 bases left in between. The CDR3 loop reads CASRSPAGQGLIEQFF. CDR3 bases: TGTGCCAGCAGATCCCCGGCGGGGCAGGGGTTGATTGAGCAGTTCTTC.

The chain uses TRBV6-5 and TRBJ2-1; no reliable D call. Looked up from germline, CDR1 is MNHEY and CDR2 is SVGAGI. Trimming removed 5 bases at V and 0 bases at J, with 5 bases between. The CDR3 is 13 amino acids. This CDR3 reads CASSLDSYNEQFF. In DNA form, the CDR3 reads TGTGCCAGCAGTCTCGACTCCTACAATGAGCAGTTCTTC.

The CDR3 protein is CASGGLGIQYF. The CDR3 region has the DNA TGTGCCAGCGGGGGCTTGGGCATTCAGTACTTC. V usage is TRBV2 and J usage is TRBJ2-4; a weak D match, TRBD1 (6 bases). The CDR3 has 11 residues. The V and J ends lost 8 bases and 9 bases respectively, with 11 bases between them. Germline V gives CDR1 SNHLY, CDR2 FYNNEI.

This clone occurred once. The V gene is TRBV5-1, the J gene TRBJ2-2, with D possibly TRBD2 on 5 matching bases. CDR1 is SGHRS, CDR2 YFSETQ, per germline. V dropped 6 bases and J dropped 3 bases, with 15 bases sitting between them. The CDR3 is 15 residues long. The CDR3 sequence: CASMGSQGDTGELFF. The CDR3 DNA sequence: TGCGCCAGCATGGGGAGTCAAGGAGACACCGGGGAGCTGTTTTTT.

The gene calls are TRBV27 and TRBJ1-2; a weak D match, TRBD1 (5 bases). Germline CDR1 is MNHEY and CDR2 is SMNVEV (reference sequence). Trimming shortened V by 3 bases and J by 1 base, and 6 bases separated the two germline ends. The CDR3 is 13 residues long. The CDR3 here is CASSFGGNYGYTF. CDR3 DNA sequence: TGTGCCAGCAGTTTCGGGGGTAACTATGGCTACACCTTC.

The chain links TRBV5-6 to TRBJ2-6; D gene uncertain. The CDR3 runs to 17 residues. Germline CDR1 and CDR2: SGHDT and YYEEEE. V lost 3 bases to trimming and J lost 4 bases, with 17 bases between them. This chain's CDR3 is CASSWRTTRLGANVLTF. Written as DNA, the CDR3 is TGTGCCAGCAGCTGGCGGACGACCCGGTTAGGGGCCAACGTCCTGACTTTC.